The 16 T cell receptor beta chains presented below share a single source sample, sequenced in a study of blood T cells in healthy people across ages. Through a sample-barcoded 5' primer and a J-beta primer mix, a second PCR was run for roughly 7 to 12 cycles. TCRdb fed the 5' RACE reads into MiXCR, producing one record per CDR3 protein. The profile shows 1.5 million to 2 million distinct CDR3 sequences, roughly 27% of them singletons. The sequenced material came from blood. These receptors all come from a woman aged 25 to 45 in good health.

This clonotype has a handful of counts. The chain links TRBV15 to TRBJ2-1, with D hard to call. V lost 10 bases to trimming and J lost 0 bases, with 10 bases between them. Germline CDR1 reads LNHNV; CDR2 reads YYDKDF (reference sequence). CDR3 size: 13 residues. The CDR3 reads CASTRSSYNEQFF. DNA of the CDR3: TGTGCCAGCACGAGGAGCTCCTACAATGAGCAGTTCTTC.

A remark on this clonotype: Compared with germline, one end of the junction differs, possibly owing to a read error. V usage is TRBV10-3 and J usage is TRBJ2-4, with D possibly TRBD2 on 5 matching bases. From germline, CDR1 is ENHRY and CDR2 SYGVKD. This CDR3 is built from 15 residues. As DNA, the CDR3 is TGTGTCATCAGTGATTCGGCACGGGGAAGCAATGAGCAGTACTTC. As protein: CVISDSARGSNEQYF.

This clonotype was seen many times. The V and J genes are TRBV3-1 and TRBJ2-7, with a possible D match to TRBD2 (5 bases). The CDR3 consists of 15 residues. Looked up from germline, CDR1 is LGHDT and CDR2 is YNNKEL (reference sequence). Trimming shortened V by 0 bases and J by 0 bases, and 9 bases separated the two germline ends. CDR3 nucleotides: TGTGCCAGCAGCCAAGATAGGACTTACTCCTACGAGCAGTACTTC. It specifies CASSQDRTYSYEQYF.

The chain uses TRBV6-6 and TRBJ1-2; D possibly corresponds to TRBD1 (5 bases). Germline V gene data show CDR1 as MNHNY and CDR2 as SVGAGI (reference sequence). The CDR3 extends over 15 amino acids. V gave up 11 bases and J gave up 7 bases, with 26 bases separating them. The CDR3, as DNA: TGTGCCGGCAATCCTACTGGGCGGGGGGTGAGTGGCTACACCTTC. Protein sequence: CAGNPTGRGVSGYTF.

The chain links TRBV7-2 to TRBJ2-5, with D perhaps matching TRBD2 (6 bases). The CDR3 has 13 residues. In germline, CDR1 is SGHTA, CDR2 FQGNSA. Trimming shortened V by 1 base and J by 5 bases, and 8 bases separated the two germline ends. The DNA of the CDR3 is TGTGCCAGCAGCTTAGTAGCGGATGAGACCCAGTACTTC. Amino acids: CASSLVADETQYF.

This clonotype was picked up many times. J is TRBJ2-7 and V is TRBV7-2, with a weak D call TRBD2 (5 bases). V was shortened by 4 bases and J by 7 bases, with 17 bases between the two germline ends. The CDR3 has 14 residues. The germline CDR1 and CDR2 sequences are SGHTA and FQGNSA. The CDR3 loop is CASSYNTGVGEQYF. The CDR3 DNA reads TGTGCCAGCAGCTACAACACCGGGGTAGGGGAGCAGTACTTC. The complete variable domain, with remaining parts taken from reference TRBV7-2 and TRBJ2-7, reads GAGVSQSPSNKVTEKGKDVELRCDPISGHTALYWYRQSLGQGLEFLIYFQGNSAPDKSGLPSDRFSAERTGGSVSTLTIQRTQQEDSAVYLCASSYNTGVGEQYFGPGTRLTVT.

The sample holds a few counts of this clonotype. The chain employs TRBV29-1 and TRBJ1-1; D is undetermined. This CDR3 spans 12 amino acids. Germline V gene data show CDR1 as SQVTM and CDR2 as ANQGSEA. The ends were cut back, 3 bases at V and 3 bases at J, with 8 bases in the middle. In DNA, the CDR3 is TGCAGCGTTGATCATGGGGACACTGAAGCTTTCTTT. It yields the protein CSVDHGDTEAFF.

This clonotype was counted only a few times. The CDR3 coding sequence is TGTGCCAGCAGTTACTACCCCGGGACTAGCAGATCCTACGAGCAGTACTTC. It specifies CASSYYPGTSRSYEQYF. J is TRBJ2-7 and V is TRBV6-2 or TRBV6-3, with 9 nucleotides matching TRBD2. From germline, CDR1 is MNHEY and CDR2 SVGEGT. V shed 1 base, J shed 1 base, and the junction held 8 bases outside the gene matches. This CDR3 has 17 residues.

This clonotype was seen a handful of times. One end of the junction varies from germline; a read error may be responsible. The rearrangement links TRBV4-2 to TRBJ2-3; TRBD1 might be the D (5 bases). CDR3 length equals 16 residues. Germline V gene sequence: CDR1 LGHNA, CDR2 YNFKEQ. DNA for the CDR3: TGTACCAGCAGCCTTAAAGGACACCTTAGCACAGATACGCAGTATTTT. This gives the protein CTSSLKGHLSTDTQYF.

With respect to this clonotype: A much more abundant neighbour one base away suggests this may be a read error. The chain recombines TRBV12-3 or TRBV12-4 with TRBJ2-7; the D is unclear. V lost 2 bases and J lost 3, with 14 bases in between. CDR3 length equals 15 residues. The CDR3 DNA reads TGTGCCAGCAGTTTAAGTGGTAACGGATGCTACGAGCAGTACTTC. This gives the protein CASSLSGNGCYEQYF.

This clonotype was recorded at least ten times. The chain has TRBV29-1 and TRBJ2-7; D gene uncertain. The V and J ends lost 0 bases and 3 bases respectively, with 3 bases between them. Germline-derived CDR1 and CDR2 are SQVTM and ANQGSEA. This CDR3 is built from 11 residues. Here the CDR3 DNA reads TGCAGCGTTGAAGATGTCTACGAGCAGTACTTC. It yields the protein CSVEDVYEQYF.

The genes are TRBV20-1 and TRBJ2-1; D possibly uses TRBD1 or TRBD2 (6 bases each). The CDR3 has 17 residues. Germline V gene sequence: CDR1 DFQATT, CDR2 SNEGSKA (reference sequence). For the CDR3, the DNA is TGCGGTACCACGTCAGGGGTGGGGGGCCCAACCTACAATGAGCAGTTCTTC. Residues: CGTTSGVGGPTYNEQFF.

This clonotype has a count of ten or more. This rearrangement joins TRBV12-3 or TRBV12-4 to TRBJ1-2, with D possibly matching TRBD1 (5 bases). Trimming pared 4 bases from V and 9 bases from J, leaving 15 bases between. CDR3 length: 13 amino acids. CDR3 amino acids: CASSYITQGSYTF. In DNA form, the CDR3 reads TGTGCCAGCAGTTACATAACTCAGGGAAGCTACACCTTC.

This sequence joins TRBV3-1 and TRBJ1-4; D is possibly TRBD1 (5 bases). Trimming cost V 4 bases and J 8 bases, with 17 bases left between them. Germline values: CDR1 LGHDT, CDR2 YNNKEL (reference sequence). This CDR3 region has 15 residues. DNA for the CDR3: TGTGCCAGCAGCCTCGGGCATGGGGGTTACGAAAAACTGTTTTTT. It yields the protein CASSLGHGGYEKLFF.

This clonotype was counted only a few times. The chain has TRBV29-1 and TRBJ2-3; D perhaps matches TRBD1 (8 bases). The germline gives CDR1 SQVTM, CDR2 ANQGSEA. The CDR3 sequence is 16 residues long. Trimming removed 4 bases from V and 5 bases from J, with 22 bases in between. The DNA of the CDR3 is TGCAGCGTTGGGGGGATAAGGACAGGGAGGGAAGATACGCAGTATTTT. Translation: CSVGGIRTGREDTQYF.

For the CDR3, the DNA is TGTGCCACCAGCAGAGAGATCGCTAGCGGGGGGGCGGATCGAGAGACCCAGTACTTC. Its protein product is CATSREIASGGADRETQYF. The chain couples TRBV15 to TRBJ2-5; 12 nucleotides align to TRBD2. Germline V lookup: CDR1 LNHNV, CDR2 YYDKDF (reference sequence). The length of the CDR3 is 19 residues. The V gene end was trimmed by 0 bases and the J gene end by 4 bases; junction bases not matched to a gene: 12.